The 14 T cell receptor beta chains below were found in one sample sequenced in a study of T cells in localized non-small cell lung cancer. Repertoires were generated with immunoSEQ multiplex PCR, while TCRdb's copy carries only in-frame clones and drops some. The table lists some 2,600 clones, around a quarter of them singletons. This material consisted of lung tumor tissue, taken before any cancer treatment. The receptors were gathered from a man aged 18 to 50 with stage I lung adenocarcinoma.

This clone was seen a few times. The rearrangement links TRBV7-5 to TRBJ2-3; the table names TRBD2, a call not compared with the DNA. TRBV7-5 is noted as a pseudogene. CDR3 length equals 15 residues. CDR3 DNA: TGTGCCAGCGCCTGGACTAGCGATGGCACAGATACGCAGTATTTT. Its translation: CASAWTSDGTDTQYF.

The chain links TRBV29-1 to TRBJ1-1, with D perhaps matching TRBD1 (5 bases). Germline V gene data show CDR1 as SQVTM and CDR2 as ANQGSEA. The CDR3 extends over 14 amino acids. V was cut by 0 bases and J by 6 bases, with 14 bases left in between. CDR3 in DNA: TGCAGCGTTGAAGATCGGGAGGGGCGGTCTGAAGCTTTCTTT. This encodes CSVEDREGRSEAFF.

This clone came up a few times. V and J are TRBV29-1 and TRBJ1-5, with TRBD1 matching 12 bases. The CDR3 is made up of 17 amino acids. Per germline, CDR1 SQVTM and CDR2 ANQGSEA. V lost 0 bases and J lost 2; bases outside the gene matches: 5. CDR3 in amino acids: CSVEDGTGGPGNQPQHF. CDR3 nucleotides: TGCAGCGTTGAAGACGGGACAGGGGGCCCTGGCAATCAGCCCCAGCATTTT.

The chain carries TRBV28 and TRBJ2-1, with D perhaps matching TRBD1 or TRBD2 (6 bases each). The length of the CDR3 is 14 residues. Trimming removed 6 bases at V and 6 bases at J, with 15 bases between. Germline V gene lookup returns CDR1 MDHEN and CDR2 SYDVKM. The CDR3 reads CASRSHGGGNEQFF. The CDR3 nucleotides read TGTGCCAGCAGGTCCCACGGGGGCGGCAATGAGCAGTTCTTC.

By proportion, this clone is large. This rearrangement joins TRBV4-1 to TRBJ2-5; D unclear. CDR1 is MGHRA, CDR2 YSYEKL, per germline. The CDR3 spans 13 residues. V was pared by 0 bases and J by 4 bases, with 6 bases between. The CDR3 nucleotides read TGCGCCAGCAGCCAAGAGTCCCGAGAGACCCAGTACTTC. It codes for CASSQESRETQYF.

Written as DNA, the CDR3 is TGTGCCAGCAGTCGAGGGGCAGTATCCACTGAAGCTTTCTTT. Translation gives CASSRGAVSTEAFF. J is TRBJ1-1 and V is TRBV28, with D possibly being TRBD1 (5 bases). The V gene lost 5 bases and the J gene lost 4 bases, with 14 bases spanning the gap. Germline V gene lookup returns CDR1 MDHEN and CDR2 SYDVKM. The CDR3 runs to 14 residues.

This clone appeared a few times. The V and J genes are TRBV6-8 and TRBJ2-5; D unclear. This CDR3 contains 14 residues. The germline V gene encodes CDR1 MNHGY and CDR2 SAAAGT. V was pared by 5 bases and J by 5 bases, with 15 bases between. The CDR3 nucleotides read TGTGCCAGCAGTACCCCCGATGGAACGGAGACCCAGTACTTC. Its translation: CASSTPDGTETQYF.

J is TRBJ2-1 and V is TRBV9; D is uncertain. Per the germline V gene, CDR1 is SGDLS and CDR2 is YYNGEE. This CDR3 is 15 amino acids long. With 3 bases removed from V and 8 bases from J, the gap between germline ends came to 18 bases. The chain's CDR3 is CASSGTVVPWDEQFF. The DNA of the CDR3 is TGTGCCAGCAGCGGAACAGTAGTCCCTTGGGATGAGCAGTTCTTC.

The chain couples TRBV9 to TRBJ2-3; maybe TRBD2 (5 bases). CDR3 length: 16 amino acids. V shed 3 bases and J shed 1 base, with 15 bases lying between them. Germline assignment: CDR1 SGDLS and CDR2 YYNGEE. CDR3 residues: CASSAVASQGTDTQYF. The CDR3 DNA reads TGTGCCAGCAGCGCCGTAGCGAGTCAGGGCACAGATACGCAGTATTTT.

The chain combines TRBV18 with TRBJ1-4, with no clear D. Germline CDR1 reads KGHSH; CDR2 reads LQKENI. CDR3 size: 12 residues. The V end was cut by 2 bases, the J end by 5 bases, with 3 bases between. The CDR3 region is CASSPGNEKLFF. CDR3 in DNA: TGTGCCAGCTCACCAGGGAATGAAAAACTGTTTTTT.

CDR3 sequence reads: CASGLAPGDGLNTGELFF. DNA for the CDR3: TGTGCTAGTGGTTTGGCCCCAGGGGATGGGCTGAACACCGGGGAGCTGTTTTTT. The rearrangement joins TRBV12-5 to TRBJ2-2; possible D gene TRBD1, 6 bases. The V and J ends lost 1 base and 1 base respectively, with 16 bases between them. The CDR3 is 18 residues long. The V gene's germline CDR1 is LGHNT and CDR2 FRNRAP.

In this sample, this clone turned up a few times. The chain joins TRBV29-1 to TRBJ1-1, with TRBD1 identical over 7 bases. This CDR3 has 13 amino acids. Germline V gives CDR1 SQVTM, CDR2 ANQGSEA. Unmatched junction bases numbered 5, after V lost 6 bases and J lost 1 base. CDR3 coding DNA: TGCAGCGTACAAGGACAGGCGAACACTGAAGCTTTCTTT. This codes for CSVQGQANTEAFF.

This clone has more than one count but fewer than ten. The genes are TRBV6-1 and TRBJ1-5; weak D call: TRBD1 (6 bases). The CDR3 loop spans 15 amino acids. The germline V gene encodes CDR1 MNHNS and CDR2 SASEGT. Deletions cut 0 bases from V and 5 bases from J, with 11 bases between. CDR3 in amino acids: CASSEASRGYQPQHF. DNA for the CDR3: TGTGCCAGCAGTGAAGCAAGCAGGGGCTATCAGCCCCAGCATTTT.

The chain employs TRBV19 and TRBJ1-2, with 9 bases fitting TRBD1. Losses at the gene ends were 5 bases for V and 8 bases for J; bases not matched to a gene: 15. CDR1 is LNHDA, CDR2 SQIVND, per germline (reference sequence). The CDR3 is made up of 16 amino acids. The CDR3, as DNA: TGTGCCAGTAGTCTTCCGGACAGGGGCGGTGCGTTCGGCTACACCTTC. Its translation: CASSLPDRGGAFGYTF. Full variable domain (remainder filled in from reference TRBV19 and TRBJ1-2): DGGITQSPKYLFRKEGQNVTLSCEQNLNHDAMYWYRQDPGQGLRLIYYSQIVNDFQKGDIAEGYSVSREKKESFPLTVTSAQKNPTAFYLCASSLPDRGGAFGYTFGSGTRLTVV.